These T cell receptor beta chains were read from a single sample in a study of molecular identifiers for immune sequencing clone quantification. Each CDR3 protein is one row after TCRdb ran MiXCR on the PCR reads. Of about 510,000 distinct CDR3 sequences listed, about a fifth are singletons. Sequencing was performed on naive CD8+ T cells from blood, with Jurkat cell RNA spiked in. These receptor sequences come from a human donor in good health. Some libraries in this study had Jurkat cell RNA spiked in. Both conserved end residues are part of each CDR3. D genes are given only for firm matches. Size is stated for part of the rows, as once, few or many counts, or as a class when the clone is expanded.

J,size,V,D,DNA,CDR3
TRBJ2-7,-,TRBV20-1,TRBD1,TGCAGTGCCAACGACAGGGCCACTACCTACGAGCAGTACTTC,CSANDRATTYEQYF
TRBJ1-1,once,TRBV7-9,-,TGTGCCAGCAGCTTAGCGCTGGGGAGGAACACTGAAGCTTCCTTT,CASSLALGRNTEASF
TRBJ1-4,-,TRBV10-3,-,TGTGCCATCAGGGAAGGGGGTCCTAATGAAAAACTGTTTTTT,CAIREGGPNEKLFF
TRBJ2-7,many,TRBV20-1,-,TGCAGTGCTAGGAGTAAGTCTCCTTCGTACGAGCAGTACTTC,CSARSKSPSYEQYF
TRBJ2-6,few,TRBV6-5,TRBD1,TGTGCCAGCAGTTACCTACAGGGGGTGGAGGTGGCTTCTGGGGCCAACGTCCTGACTTTC,CASSYLQGVEVASGANVLTF
TRBJ2-7,few,TRBV27,TRBD1,TGTGCCAGCAGCCCCAGACAGGGGTCCCCCTACGAGCAGTACTTC,CASSPRQGSPYEQYF
TRBJ2-3,-,TRBV7-3,-,TGTGCCAGCAGCTCACAGGGTTTTAACACAGATACGCAGTATTTT,CASSSQGFNTDTQYF
TRBJ2-3,-,TRBV4-2,-,TGTGCCAGCAGCCAAGATCGAACGATGGGCACAGATACGCAGTATTTT,CASSQDRTMGTDTQYF
TRBJ1-1,many,TRBV6-5,-,TGTGCCAGCAGTTACGTGATAGGGGTCAACACTGAAGCTTTCTTT,CASSYVIGVNTEAFF
TRBJ2-7,-,TRBV9,-,TGTGCCAGCAGCGTAGGGGGGGACAAGTACGAGCAGTACTTC,CASSVGGDKYEQYF
TRBJ2-1,many,TRBV29-1,TRBD2,TGCAGCGTTGGTGAAGTAGCGGGAGACTTATACAATGAGCAGTTCTTC,CSVGEVAGDLYNEQFF
TRBJ2-5,many,TRBV28,TRBD2,TGTGCCAGCAGTTCGTTACTAGCGGGAGTGGAGACCCAGTACTTC,CASSSLLAGVETQYF
TRBJ1-2,-,TRBV7-9,-,TGTGCCAGCAGCACCACACCCCCAAGAGGAGACTATGGCTACACCTTC,CASSTTPPRGDYGYTF
TRBJ1-6,few,TRBV27,-,TGTGCCAGCAGTTTATGGGGTTTTGGTTCACCCCTCCACTTT,CASSLWGFGSPLHF
TRBJ2-2,many,TRBV2,-,TGTGCCAGCAGTGTAAGGGACGGGGAGCTGTTTTTT,CASSVRDGELFF
TRBJ2-1,few,TRBV11-2,TRBD2,TGTGCCAGCAGCTTTCCCCTCGTCTCGGCTAGCGGGGATTACAATGAGCAGTTCTTC,CASSFPLVSASGDYNEQFF
TRBJ2-2,many,TRBV20-1,TRBD1,TGCAGTGCTAGAATCGGGACAGGGACCGGGGAGCTGTTTTTT,CSARIGTGTGELFF
TRBJ2-2,-,TRBV5-4,TRBD1,TGTGCCAGCAGCAAGACAGGGACCAACACCGGGGAGCTGTTTTTT,CASSKTGTNTGELFF
TRBJ1-1,few,TRBV30,-,TGTGCCTGGATCGGCCTTTACACTGAAGCTTTCTTT,CAWIGLYTEAFF
TRBJ2-3,many,TRBV7-2,-,TGTGCCAGCAGCCCAGGGGGCGGGAGTGCAGATACGCAGTATTTT,CASSPGGGSADTQYF
TRBJ2-2,-,TRBV6-6,TRBD2,TGTGCCAGCAGTTCCAGCGCTGGCGGGGGAGACACCGGGGAGCTGTTTTTT,CASSSSAGGGDTGELFF
TRBJ2-3,few,TRBV20-1,-,TGCAGTGCCCCCGCGTGGCAAGTTAGCACAGATACGCAGTATTTT,CSAPAWQVSTDTQYF
TRBJ2-7,many,TRBV29-1,-,TGCAGCGTTGAGGGGGGTTCCCACTACGAGCAGTACTTC,CSVEGGSHYEQYF
TRBJ2-4,many,TRBV20-1,-,TGCAGTGCTGAGTCGGGACAAACAGCCAAAAACATTCAGTACTTC,CSAESGQTAKNIQYF
TRBJ2-7,many,TRBV7-6,-,TGTGCCAGCAGCCGAGGGATCGGTAGCGGCGAGCAGTACTTC,CASSRGIGSGEQYF
TRBJ2-7,many,TRBV25-1,TRBD1,TGTGCCAGCAGCGCCGGGACAGGGTCCGAGCAGTACTTC,CASSAGTGSEQYF
TRBJ2-5,few,TRBV9,TRBD2,TGTGCCAGCAGCGTCGAAGGACTAGGAGAGACCCAGTACTTC,CASSVEGLGETQYF
TRBJ2-7,-,TRBV5-6,-,TGTTCCAGCAGCTTGGTGCAGGACGAGCAGTACTTC,CSSSLVQDEQYF
TRBJ1-2,few,TRBV12-3/TRBV12-4,TRBD1,TGTGCCAGCAGTTTTATTGGACAGGGAAGATATGGCTACACCTTC,CASSFIGQGRYGYTF
TRBJ2-1,-,TRBV27,TRBD2,TGTGCCAGCAGTTTATATGGGGGGGATGAGCAGTTCTTC,CASSLYGGDEQFF
TRBJ2-7,few,TRBV27,-,TGTGCCAGCAGTTCAATATCTAGCGCCTACGAGCAGTACTTC,CASSSISSAYEQYF
TRBJ1-2,-,TRBV4-1,TRBD1,TGCGCCAGCAGCCATGATTCCGGGACAGGGTTGATTTCCTATGGCTACACCTTC,CASSHDSGTGLISYGYTF
TRBJ2-1,few,TRBV5-5,TRBD2,TGTGCCAGCAGCTTGGATGGACTAGCGGGAGTACGGTCCAACAATGAGCAGTTCTTC,CASSLDGLAGVRSNNEQFF
TRBJ2-1,-,TRBV28,-,TGTGCCAGCAGTCGCCTCTTCCAGGGTATTAACCTGTACAATGAGCAGTTCTTC,CASSRLFQGINLYNEQFF
TRBJ2-4,few,TRBV27,TRBD2,TGTGCCAGCAGTCTGAGACTAGCGGGAGGGGGTGCCAAAAACATTCAGTACTTC,CASSLRLAGGGAKNIQYF
TRBJ2-5,few,TRBV11-3,-,TGTGCCAGCAGCCGCCGGGACTCCGCACCGGAGACCCAGTACTTC,CASSRRDSAPETQYF
TRBJ2-7,-,TRBV27,TRBD1,TGTGCCAGCAGCGGACAGGGCAACTACGAGCAGTACTTC,CASSGQGNYEQYF
TRBJ1-6,few,TRBV6-5,-,TGTGCCAGCAGTTACGGGGGGCACTCACCCCTCCACTTT,CASSYGGHSPLHF
TRBJ2-4,many,TRBV5-6,-,TGTGCCAGCAGCTCTTACTTAGCCAAAAACATTCAGTACTTC,CASSSYLAKNIQYF
TRBJ1-4,-,TRBV6-5,-,TGTGCCAGCAGTTACTCAGCAGGCGGGCTTAATGAAAAACTGTTTTTT,CASSYSAGGLNEKLFF
TRBJ2-5,-,TRBV2,TRBD1,TGTGCCAGCAGTGATGGACAGGGGGGGACCCAGTACTTC,CASSDGQGGTQYF
TRBJ1-5,many,TRBV28,-,TGTGCCAGCAGTTTTGGGAGGGTTAGTCAGCCCCAGCATTTT,CASSFGRVSQPQHF
TRBJ1-5,many,TRBV19,-,TGTGCCAGTAGAACGGGGACCCGGAGCAATCAGCCCCAGCATTTT,CASRTGTRSNQPQHF
TRBJ2-5,many,TRBV6-6,-,TGTGCCAGCAACTCTTGGGGGGAAGAGACCCAGTACTTC,CASNSWGEETQYF
TRBJ1-1,many,TRBV9,-,TGTGCCAGCAGCGATTCCCTAGCCAGTGTTCCGGATAGCACTGAAGCTTTCTTT,CASSDSLASVPDSTEAFF
TRBJ1-1,many,TRBV6-2/TRBV6-3,-,TGTGCCAGCAGTTACTCGTGGGGCGGTGAAGCTTTCTTT,CASSYSWGGEAFF
TRBJ2-7,many,TRBV4-1,-,TGCGCCAGCAGCGATACCTACGAGCAGTACTTC,CASSDTYEQYF
TRBJ2-2,few,TRBV7-9,TRBD2,TGTGCCAGCAGCTTAGATGGGACTAGCCTGAACACCGGGGAGCTGTTTTTT,CASSLDGTSLNTGELFF
TRBJ2-7,-,TRBV9,TRBD2,TGTGCCAGCAGCGTCGGGGGGGAAACCTACGAGCAGTACTTC,CASSVGGETYEQYF
TRBJ2-5,many,TRBV7-6,TRBD1,TGTGCCAGCAGCTTAGACCACAGGGGTCCGAAAGAGACCCAGTACTTC,CASSLDHRGPKETQYF
TRBJ1-1,few,TRBV4-1,-,TGCGCCAGCAGCCAGGTCCGGGAGACCACTGAAGCTTTCTTT,CASSQVRETTEAFF
TRBJ1-2,few,TRBV28,-,TGTGCCAGCAGTTTCAGGGGACTCAACTATGGCTACACCTTC,CASSFRGLNYGYTF
TRBJ1-1,many,TRBV20-1,-,TGCAGTGCTAGAGATCTCGGCGGTGAAGCTTTCTTT,CSARDLGGEAFF